The 26 T cell receptor beta chains reported below all come from one sample, sequenced in a study of vaccination and CD4 T cells after COVID-19. Researchers used the Oncomine TCR Beta short-read assay to sequence DNA from cultured CD4+ T cells. In TCRdb, the PCR reads were re-called with MiXCR into one record per CDR3 protein. The sample carries about 19,000 distinct CDR3 sequences, under 45% recorded once. Documented treatment: roughly nine-day PBMC culture with coronavirus spike peptide pools or control peptides (ViraFEST assay). Their antigens are not known. The material sequenced was cultured CD4+ T cells from blood. The receptors here all came from a human donor with COVID-19.

This clonotype occurred a few times. V usage is TRBV20-1 and J usage is TRBJ2-5, with 12 bases lining up with TRBD2. V was pared by 3 bases and J by 5 bases, with 4 bases of the junction left unmatched. This CDR3 spans 14 amino acids. Germline CDR1 is DFQATT and CDR2 is SNEGSKA (reference sequence). The CDR3 is CSASLAGGRETQYF. The CDR3 nucleotides are TGCAGTGCTAGCCTAGCGGGGGGGCGGGAGACCCAGTACTTC.

The chain employs TRBV12-3 or TRBV12-4 and TRBJ1-6, with D possibly being TRBD1 (6 bases). The ends were cut back, 6 bases at V and 7 bases at J, with 22 bases in the middle. This CDR3 is built from 17 residues. The CDR3 DNA follows: TGTGCCAGCAGCCGATCACAGGGATTCAGAATCAATTCACCCCTCCACTTT. The encoded protein is CASSRSQGFRINSPLHF.

In this sample, this clonotype turned up once. The rearrangement uses TRBV7-2 and TRBJ2-2; D remains ambiguous. The CDR3 runs to 16 residues. Germline CDR1 is SGHTA and CDR2 is FQGNSA. V lost 5 bases and J 4 bases, leaving 17 bases between the germline ends. The CDR3 DNA follows: TGTGCCAGCAGCCAAGTTCCCGGCGCTCTCACCGGGGAGCTGTTTTTT. Its translation is CASSQVPGALTGELFF. The full variable domain, with the rest looked up from reference TRBV7-2 and TRBJ2-2, is GAGVSQSPSNKVTEKGKDVELRCDPISGHTALYWYRQSLGQGLEFLIYFQGNSAPDKSGLPSDRFSAERTGGSVSTLTIQRTQQEDSAVYLCASSQVPGALTGELFFGEGSRLTVL.

The chain recombines TRBV4-2 with TRBJ2-5; 10 bases fit TRBD2. V lost 4 bases to trimming and J lost 5 bases; unmatched junction nucleotides: 7. CDR3 length: 15 amino acids. Germline V gives CDR1 LGHNA, CDR2 YNFKEQ. Here the CDR3 reads CASSPSAGGRETQYF. CDR3 DNA sequence: TGTGCCAGCAGCCCCTCAGCGGGGGGGCGGGAGACCCAGTACTTC.

The chain is built from TRBV28 and TRBJ1-6; D may be TRBD1 (5 bases). Between the trimmed V and J ends, which lost 2 bases and 9 bases, there was a span of 17 bases. This CDR3 is built from 16 residues. CDR1 is MDHEN, CDR2 SYDVKM, per germline. The CDR3 loop reads CASSLGGFQRFSPLHF. CDR3 coding DNA: TGTGCCAGCAGTTTAGGGGGGTTTCAAAGGTTTTCACCCCTCCACTTT.

This clonotype was detected a few times. The chain links TRBV7-2 to TRBJ2-3; a possible D gene is TRBD2 (5 bases). The CDR3 totals 15 residues. V was cut by 5 bases and J by 6 bases, with 18 bases left in between. The germline V gene has CDR1 SGHTA and CDR2 FQGNSA. The CDR3 here is CASSQDGERLDTQYF. The CDR3 DNA follows: TGTGCCAGCAGCCAGGACGGGGAGCGGTTGGATACGCAGTATTTT.

This clonotype was seen more than once but under ten times. The chain recombines TRBV24-1 with TRBJ2-1; 12 bases map to TRBD2. Trimming cost V 4 bases and J 5 bases; bases outside gene matches: 5. The length of the CDR3 is 16 residues. Germline CDR1 is KGHDR and CDR2 is SFDVKD. CDR3 coding DNA: TGTGCCACCAGTGAGCCTAGCGGGGGGGCACACAATGAGCAGTTCTTC. This gives the protein CATSEPSGGAHNEQFF.

V is TRBV5-1 and J is TRBJ1-2; maybe TRBD1 (5 bases). The V and J ends lost 4 bases and 0 bases respectively, with 13 bases between them. The CDR3 has 15 residues. Germline assignment: CDR1 SGHRS and CDR2 YFSETQ. The CDR3 nucleotides are TGCGCCAGCAGCCAGGGATGGGGAACTAACTATGGCTACACCTTC. It encodes CASSQGWGTNYGYTF.

A few counts support this clonotype. The V gene is TRBV6-5, the J gene TRBJ2-7; D not certain. Trimming took off 2 bases at V and 6 bases at J, with 5 bases between the two ends. CDR1 and CDR2 from the germline V gene are MNHEY and SVGAGI. The CDR3 loop spans 11 amino acids. In nucleotides, the CDR3 is TGTGCCAGCAGTTACAACGGCGAGCAGTACTTC. Translated, it gives CASSYNGEQYF.

The chain uses TRBV12-3 or TRBV12-4 and TRBJ2-5, with no clear D. The ends were cut back, 3 bases at V and 5 bases at J, with 4 bases in the middle. This CDR3 contains 11 residues. The DNA of the CDR3 is TGTGCCAGCAGTTTGTCTGAGACCCAGTACTTC. Its translation is CASSLSETQYF.

The chain combines TRBV5-4 with TRBJ1-3; 7 nucleotides match TRBD1. This CDR3 comprises 14 residues. The J segment lost 4 bases and the V segment lost 6 bases, leaving 7 bases of the junction unmatched. Germline V gives CDR1 SGHNT, CDR2 YYREEE (reference sequence). CDR3 nucleotides: TGTGCCAGCACCCGGGACAGTTTGGGAAACACCATATATTTT. Translation: CASTRDSLGNTIYF.

This clonotype has just a few counts. The gene calls are TRBV20-1 and TRBJ2-3, with 11 bases fitting TRBD2. The J segment lost 7 bases and the V segment lost 3 bases, leaving 9 bases of the junction unmatched. The CDR3 spans 15 residues. Germline assignment: CDR1 DFQATT and CDR2 SNEGSKA (reference sequence). The DNA for the CDR3 is TGCAGTGCTAGCCAACTAGCGGGGGAGGCAAATACGCAGTATTTT. The encoded protein is CSASQLAGEANTQYF.

In DNA form, the CDR3 reads TGTGCCAGCAGCTTATTGGGCGGGGGGTTCACAGATACGCAGTATTTT. This gives the protein CASSLLGGGFTDTQYF. The chain has TRBV7-2 and TRBJ2-3; 8 nucleotides align to TRBD2. Germline CDR1 SGHTA, CDR2 FQGNSA. The length of the CDR3 is 16 residues. The V gene end was trimmed by 2 bases and the J gene end by 2 bases; junction bases not matched to a gene: 6.

V gene TRBV6-5 combines with J gene TRBJ1-2, with D perhaps matching TRBD1 (5 bases). There are 14 residues in the CDR3. CDR1 and CDR2 from the germline V gene are MNHEY and SVGAGI. V was clipped by 4 bases and J by 8 bases, with 17 bases between them. This chain's CDR3 is CASSSPSRVGGYTF. In nucleotides, the CDR3 is TGTGCCAGCAGTTCGCCCTCCAGGGTCGGCGGCTACACCTTC.

This clonotype was seen a few times. J is TRBJ1-2 and V is TRBV2; 9 positions match TRBD1. The CDR3 spans 16 residues. In germline, CDR1 is SNHLY, CDR2 FYNNEI. The V segment lost 6 bases and the J segment 0 bases; nucleotides outside the gene matches: 8. The CDR3 region has the DNA TGTGCCAGCAGCCCCGGGACAGGGAAGACTAACTATGGCTACACCTTC. Translated: CASSPGTGKTNYGYTF.

This chain uses TRBV28 with TRBJ1-5; 10 bases agree with TRBD1. CDR1 is MDHEN and CDR2 is SYDVKM in the germline V gene. The CDR3 extends over 15 amino acids. The V and J ends lost 5 bases and 7 bases, in that order; junction bases with no gene match: 8. The CDR3 DNA sequence: TGTGCCAGCAGTCCCGGGACAGGGGTAGGACAGCCCCAGCATTTT. It codes for CASSPGTGVGQPQHF.

The chain joins TRBV10-1 to TRBJ1-4, with D unresolved. V was shortened by 6 bases and J by 2 bases, with 13 bases between the two germline ends. The CDR3 is 15 amino acids. The germline V gene encodes CDR1 WNHNN and CDR2 SYGVQD (reference sequence). The CDR3 sequence is CASRHSRATNEKLFF. For the CDR3, the DNA is TGCGCCAGCAGACACTCCCGGGCCACTAATGAAAAACTGTTTTTT.

This chain connects TRBV27 to TRBJ2-1, with D tentatively TRBD2 (7 bases). There are 14 residues in the CDR3. The V and J ends lost 6 bases and 8 bases respectively, with 17 bases between them. Per germline, CDR1 MNHEY and CDR2 SMNVEV (reference sequence). This chain's CDR3 is CASRLRGAPHEQFF. In DNA, the CDR3 is TGTGCCAGCAGGTTACGGGGGGCCCCACATGAGCAGTTCTTC.

The chain has TRBV5-8 and TRBJ2-5; 11 bases match TRBD1. The junction had 10 bases not matched to a gene; V was cut back by 1 base and J by 5 bases. Germline-derived CDR1 and CDR2 are SGHTS and YDEGEE. CDR3 length: 17 amino acids. This chain's CDR3 is CASSLSVRTGGWETQYF. CDR3 bases: TGTGCCAGCAGCTTGAGTGTACGGACAGGGGGCTGGGAGACCCAGTACTTC.

V usage is TRBV2 and J usage is TRBJ1-1; maybe TRBD1 (6 bases). Germline lookup yields CDR1 SNHLY and CDR2 FYNNEI. CDR3 length equals 15 residues. V gave up 3 bases and J gave up 1 base, with 12 bases separating them. Here the CDR3 reads CASSEGGAQNTEAFF. The CDR3 coding sequence is TGTGCCAGCAGTGAGGGGGGGGCGCAGAACACTGAAGCTTTCTTT.

This clonotype was seen only a few times. CDR3 loop: CASSLQGLRYGYTF. The CDR3 DNA sequence: TGTGCCAGCAGTTTACAGGGCCTCAGATATGGCTACACCTTC. The chain carries TRBV28 and TRBJ1-2, with a weak D call TRBD1 (5 bases). Trimming shortened V by 2 bases and J by 5 bases, and 12 bases separated the two germline ends. Germline-derived CDR1 and CDR2 are MDHEN and SYDVKM. This CDR3 contains 14 residues.

This sequence joins TRBV7-2 and TRBJ2-3; tentatively, D is TRBD2 (6 bases). V lost 5 bases and J 4 bases, leaving 19 bases between the germline ends. The CDR3 is 16 amino acids. CDR1 is SGHTA and CDR2 is FQGNSA in the germline V gene. Written as DNA, the CDR3 is TGTGCCAGCAGCGTAAGCGCGACTAGAGGGGCAGATACGCAGTATTTT. Translating it yields CASSVSATRGADTQYF.

In this sample, this clonotype turned up a few times. V is TRBV30 and J is TRBJ1-1; no clear D gene. Deletions cut 4 bases from V and 4 bases from J, with 4 bases between. Germline values: CDR1 GTSNPN, CDR2 SVGIG (reference sequence). The length of the CDR3 is 10 residues. This CDR3 reads CAWIVTEAFF. The CDR3 DNA sequence: TGTGCCTGGATAGTCACTGAAGCTTTCTTT. The whole variable domain, remainder taken from reference TRBV30 and TRBJ1-1, is SQTIHQWPATLVQPVGSPLSLECTVEGTSNPNLYWYRQAAGRGLQLLFYSVGIGQISSEVPQNLSASRPQDRQFILSSKKLLLSDSGFYLCAWIVTEAFFGQGTRLTVV.

There are a few counts of this clonotype. The chain recombines TRBV7-2 with TRBJ2-4, with 7 positions matching TRBD2. J lost 6 bases, V lost 5 bases, and 7 bases had no gene match. Germline CDR1 reads SGHTA; CDR2 reads FQGNSA. The CDR3 is 14 amino acids. Written as DNA, the CDR3 is TGTGCCAGCAGCCCGAGGGGCGGGGGAAACATTCAGTACTTC. It encodes CASSPRGGGNIQYF.

V usage is TRBV20-1 and J usage is TRBJ2-5, with a possible D match to TRBD1 (6 bases). The germline gives CDR1 DFQATT, CDR2 SNEGSKA (reference sequence). The germline V and J ends were trimmed by 5 bases and 2 bases, with 12 bases remaining between them. This CDR3 is built from 13 residues. The CDR3 DNA is TGCAGTGCTGAAACAGGGAAACAAGAGACCCAGTACTTC. Its translation is CSAETGKQETQYF.

V usage is TRBV29-1 and J usage is TRBJ2-1; D is possibly TRBD2 (5 bases). From germline, CDR1 is SQVTM and CDR2 ANQGSEA. The V and J ends lost 4 bases and 7 bases respectively, with 20 bases between them. The CDR3 runs 15 residues. Here the CDR3 reads CSVAKNQIAGNEQFF. The CDR3 DNA reads TGCAGCGTTGCCAAAAACCAAATCGCGGGTAATGAGCAGTTCTTC.